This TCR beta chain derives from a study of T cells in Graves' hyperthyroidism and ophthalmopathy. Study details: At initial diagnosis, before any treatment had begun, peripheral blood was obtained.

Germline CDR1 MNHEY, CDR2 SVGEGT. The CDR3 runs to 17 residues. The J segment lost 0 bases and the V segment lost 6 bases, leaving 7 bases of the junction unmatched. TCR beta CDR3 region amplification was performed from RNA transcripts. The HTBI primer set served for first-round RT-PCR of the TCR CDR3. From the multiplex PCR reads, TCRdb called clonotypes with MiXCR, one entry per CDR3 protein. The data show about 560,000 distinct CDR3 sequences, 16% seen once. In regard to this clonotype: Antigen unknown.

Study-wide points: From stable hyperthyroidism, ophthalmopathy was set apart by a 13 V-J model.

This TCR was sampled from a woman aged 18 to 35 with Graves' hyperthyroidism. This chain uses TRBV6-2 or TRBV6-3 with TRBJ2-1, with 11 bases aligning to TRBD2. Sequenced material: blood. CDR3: CASRGSGGASSYNEQFF. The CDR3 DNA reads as TGTGCCAGCAGAGGTAGCGGGGGGGCTTCCTCCTACAATGAGCAGTTCTTC.